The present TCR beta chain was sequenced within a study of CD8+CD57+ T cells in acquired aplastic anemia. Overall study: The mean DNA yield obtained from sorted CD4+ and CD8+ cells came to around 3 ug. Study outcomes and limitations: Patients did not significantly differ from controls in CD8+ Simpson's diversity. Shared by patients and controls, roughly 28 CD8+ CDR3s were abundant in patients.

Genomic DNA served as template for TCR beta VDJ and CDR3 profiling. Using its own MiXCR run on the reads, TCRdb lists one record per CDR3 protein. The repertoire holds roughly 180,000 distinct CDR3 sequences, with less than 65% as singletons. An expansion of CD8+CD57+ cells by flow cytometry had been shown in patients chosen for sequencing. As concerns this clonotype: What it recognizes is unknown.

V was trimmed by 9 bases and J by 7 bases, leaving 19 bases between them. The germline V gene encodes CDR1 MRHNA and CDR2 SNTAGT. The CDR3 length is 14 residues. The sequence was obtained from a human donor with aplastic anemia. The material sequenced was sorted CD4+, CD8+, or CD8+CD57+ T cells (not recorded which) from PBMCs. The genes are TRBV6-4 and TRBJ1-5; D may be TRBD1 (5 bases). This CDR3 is CARSKGQEGQPQHF. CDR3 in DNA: TGTGCCAGGAGTAAGGGGCAGGAAGGACAGCCCCAGCATTTT.